This T cell receptor (beta chain) appears in the sequencing data of a study of OX40 agonist ivuxolimab in advanced cancers. Looking at the study overall: Partial responses were achieved by three patients, one with hepatocellular carcinoma and two with cutaneous melanoma.

Systemic immunosuppression or a history of autoimmune disease excluded patients. Drawing of blood for sampling happened at baseline, at cycle 4 day 1, and at cycle 7 day 1. Method: immunoSEQ multiplex PCR; TCRdb's copy keeps in-frame clones and lacks some. The sample consists of 65,000 to 85,000 clones, approximately 88% of them appearing once. The CDR3 consists of 15 residues. Per germline, CDR1 LGHNA and CDR2 YNFKEQ. The V and J ends lost 3 bases and 10 bases, in that order; junction bases with no gene match: 6. Regarding this clone: Its antigen is unknown.

Study-wide points: By week 6 at 0.1 to 3.0 mg/kg, blood CD4+ and CD8+ T cells had expanded clonally.

The clonotype was recovered from an adult with an advanced solid tumor such as melanoma, head and neck, liver or kidney cancer. The chain combines TRBV4-2 with TRBJ2-3; 14 nucleotides line up with TRBD2. The source material was CD4+ or CD8+ T cells sorted from blood, sampled in a trial of the OX40 agonist ivuxolimab. The CDR3 DNA is TGTGCCAGCAGCCAGAGACTAGCGGGAGGGTCGGCGCAGTATTTT. Protein product: CASSQRLAGGSAQYF.